These 27 T cell receptor beta chains were sequenced from one sample in a study of T-cell memory formation after mild COVID-19. One entry per CDR3 protein results from TCRdb running MiXCR on the 5' RACE reads. The table records about 470,000 distinct CDR3 sequences, roughly 18% of them present only once. The sample taken for sequencing was PBMCs or a T cell subset sorted from them (not recorded which). The receptors originated from an adult woman who had mild COVID-19 (a few samples of this study predate the infection). Cell type and time point are not known.

The chain recombines TRBV7-6 with TRBJ2-1; 9 nucleotides line up with TRBD2. Unmatched junction bases numbered 7, after V lost 4 bases and J lost 6 bases. The CDR3 sequence is 15 residues long. The germline gives CDR1 SGHVS, CDR2 FNYEAQ. The CDR3 sequence is CASSSSGIQGNEQFF. In nucleotides, the CDR3 is TGTGCCAGCAGCTCTAGCGGGATCCAGGGCAATGAGCAGTTCTTC.

This clonotype was recorded a few times. This rearrangement joins TRBV12-3 or TRBV12-4 to TRBJ2-7; unclear D gene. V lost 6 bases and J lost 12, with 21 bases in between. The CDR3 has 13 residues. The CDR3 DNA sequence: TGTGCCAGCAGCCAAGGACCTGGCGGTAGATCGTACTTC. Translated: CASSQGPGGRSYF.

V and J are TRBV7-8 and TRBJ2-3; perhaps TRBD2 as D (6 bases). The length of the CDR3 is 14 residues. Trimming cost V 3 bases and J 3 bases, with 10 bases left between them. CDR1 is SGHVS, CDR2 FQNEAQ, per germline. CDR3 nucleotide sequence: TGTGCCAGCAGCTTGCGGGAAGGGACAGATACGCAGTATTTT. It is translated as CASSLREGTDTQYF.

This clonotype came up many times. V is TRBV7-3 and J is TRBJ1-1; maybe TRBD1 (5 bases). The CDR3 spans 13 residues. Trimming cost V 5 bases and J 4 bases, with 11 bases left between them. Germline loops: CDR1 SGHTA, CDR2 FQGTGA. DNA of the CDR3: TGTGCCAGCAGCCCCCTCGGGGGCACTGAAGCTTTCTTT. Residues: CASSPLGGTEAFF.

DNA of the CDR3: TGCGCCAGCAGCTCCGGGACAGGGAGGACGACAGATACGCAGTATTTT. Its translation: CASSSGTGRTTDTQYF. V usage is TRBV5-1 and J usage is TRBJ2-3; 9 bases are a match to TRBD1. The CDR3 is 16 amino acids. CDR1 and CDR2 from the germline V gene are SGHRS and YFSETQ. With 3 bases clipped from V and 3 bases from J, the junction kept 8 bases outside the gene matches.

This clonotype was detected many times. The rearrangement joins TRBV24-1 to TRBJ2-1; D gene unclear. V was trimmed by 4 bases and J by 0 bases, leaving 9 bases between them. Germline CDR1 KGHDR, CDR2 SFDVKD. The CDR3 runs to 15 residues. Written as DNA, the CDR3 is TGTGCCACCAGTGACTCCGGGTCCTCCTACAATGAGCAGTTCTTC. Its translation: CATSDSGSSYNEQFF.

The chain carries TRBV7-9 and TRBJ2-5, with 7 bases matching TRBD1. In germline, CDR1 is SEHNR, CDR2 FQNEAQ (reference sequence). V lost 5 bases, J lost 2 bases, and 8 bases stayed unmatched. CDR3 length: 15 residues. The CDR3 region is CASSQPARGQETQYF. The CDR3 DNA sequence: TGTGCCAGCAGCCAACCAGCCAGGGGGCAAGAGACCCAGTACTTC.

This clonotype occurred a few times. This sequence joins TRBV11-2 and TRBJ1-6; the match to TRBD1 covers 9 bases. V shed 4 bases and J 10 bases; nucleotides not matched to a gene: 11. Germline CDR1 and CDR2: SGHAT and FQNNGV. The CDR3 loop spans 16 amino acids. CDR3 amino acids: CASSSPGQGLGSPLHF. The CDR3 region has the DNA TGTGCCAGCAGCTCGCCGGGACAGGGCTTGGGATCACCCCTCCACTTT.

This clonotype has more than one count but fewer than ten. The V call is TRBV30, the J call TRBJ2-5, with TRBD1 identical over 7 bases. V shed 5 bases and J 3 bases; nucleotides not matched to a gene: 3. The CDR3 is 12 residues long. Germline V lookup: CDR1 GTSNPN, CDR2 SVGIG (reference sequence). DNA for the CDR3: TGTGCCTGGGGACAGGTTGAAGAGACCCAGTACTTC. It codes for CAWGQVEETQYF.

This clonotype was counted a few times. V and J are TRBV9 and TRBJ2-7; D remains unclear. Trimming stripped 9 bases from V and 3 bases from J, with 4 bases between. This CDR3 comprises 9 residues. The germline CDR1 and CDR2 sequences are SGDLS and YYNGEE. The CDR3 here is CATIYEQYF. The CDR3 region has the DNA TGTGCCACGATCTACGAGCAGTACTTC.

In this sample, this clonotype turned up a few times. The chain employs TRBV7-6 and TRBJ1-2; tentative D call: TRBD1 (5 bases). Per the germline V gene, CDR1 is SGHVS and CDR2 is FNYEAQ. The CDR3 covers 14 residues. Trimming took off 5 bases at V and 8 bases at J, with 18 bases between the two ends. This chain's CDR3 is CASSPMGGVGGYTF. Here the CDR3 DNA reads TGTGCCAGCAGCCCCATGGGAGGGGTGGGAGGCTACACCTTC.

V is TRBV5-1 and J is TRBJ2-2; 7 bases are shared with TRBD1. After removal of 4 bases from V and 5 bases from J, the junction contained 8 bases not matched to a gene. In germline, CDR1 is SGHRS, CDR2 YFSETQ. CDR3 length: 15 residues. The CDR3 spells CASSPGKGATGELFF. CDR3 DNA sequence: TGCGCCAGCAGCCCCGGTAAGGGGGCAACCGGGGAGCTGTTTTTT.

This clonotype was counted between two and nine times. One end of the junction varies from germline; a read error may be responsible. The chain joins TRBV27 to TRBJ1-3; no firm D call. The germline CDR1 and CDR2 sequences are MNHEY and SMNVEV (reference sequence). The CDR3 is 10 residues long. CDR3 protein: CASSLHRVLF. CDR3 bases: TGTGCCAGCAGTCTCCATCGGGTGCTATTT.

This clonotype was detected a few times. This sequence joins TRBV5-1 and TRBJ2-7; 7 bases align to TRBD1. Germline values: CDR1 SGHRS, CDR2 YFSETQ. Trimming took 0 bases from V and 0 from J; bases not matched to a gene: 3. The CDR3 loop spans 15 amino acids. The CDR3 loop is CASSLGGTDSYEQYF. CDR3 in DNA: TGCGCCAGCAGCTTGGGGGGGACAGACTCCTACGAGCAGTACTTC. The full variable domain, rest sourced from reference TRBV5-1 and TRBJ2-7, is KAGVTQTPRYLIKTRGQQVTLSCSPISGHRSVSWYQQTPGQGLQFLFEYFSETQRNKGNFPGRFSGRQFSNSRSEMNVSTLELGDSALYLCASSLGGTDSYEQYFGPGTRLTVT.

CDR3 loop: CASLGDLYGYTF. The CDR3 nucleotides are TGTGCCAGCTTGGGGGACTTGTATGGCTACACCTTC. The rearrangement uses TRBV6-2 or TRBV6-3 and TRBJ1-2, with D tentatively TRBD1 (5 bases). V dropped 8 bases and J dropped 5 bases, with 12 bases sitting between them. From germline, CDR1 is MNHEY and CDR2 SVGEGT. The CDR3 covers 12 residues.

This clonotype turned up a few times. The chain recombines TRBV15 with TRBJ2-3, with D unresolved. Trimming cost V 5 bases and J 0 bases, with 15 bases left between them. Germline V gives CDR1 LNHNV, CDR2 YYDKDF (reference sequence). The CDR3 is 16 residues long. CDR3 DNA: TGTGCCACCAGCCCTAATACGGGCCGCAGCACAGATACGCAGTATTTT. It translates to CATSPNTGRSTDTQYF.

V gene TRBV7-9 combines with J gene TRBJ2-7; D possibly corresponds to TRBD2 (5 bases). Looked up from germline, CDR1 is SEHNR and CDR2 is FQNEAQ (reference sequence). This CDR3 is 14 amino acids long. V was shortened by 4 bases and J by 5 bases, with 15 bases between the two germline ends. DNA of the CDR3: TGTGCCAGCAGCTCTGGACTGGGTTTCGACGAGCAGTACTTC. Translated, it gives CASSSGLGFDEQYF.

This chain uses TRBV9 with TRBJ2-1, with D possibly being TRBD1 or TRBD2 (6 bases each). Trimming took off 0 bases at V and 3 bases at J, with 10 bases between the two ends. Germline V lookup: CDR1 SGDLS, CDR2 YYNGEE. CDR3 length equals 15 residues. The CDR3 bases are TGTGCCAGCAGCGTAGCGGGGGCTTACTACAATGAGCAGTTCTTC. Amino acids: CASSVAGAYYNEQFF.

This clonotype appeared a few times. DNA for the CDR3: TGTGCCACCAGCACTCTACTGGGAGCGAACACTGAAGCTTTCTTT. As protein: CATSTLLGANTEAFF. The chain joins TRBV15 to TRBJ1-1; unclear D gene. The CDR3 extends over 15 amino acids. V lost 4 bases, J lost 1 base, and 13 bases lay in between. Germline lookup yields CDR1 LNHNV and CDR2 YYDKDF (reference sequence).

This clonotype has only a few counts. V usage is TRBV24-1 and J usage is TRBJ2-7; D might be TRBD2 (6 bases). In germline, CDR1 is KGHDR, CDR2 SFDVKD. CDR3 length: 13 residues. The ends were cut back, 9 bases at V and 6 bases at J, with 17 bases in the middle. The CDR3: CATRDRSGGEQYF. DNA for the CDR3: TGTGCCACCCGAGACCGCTCCGGGGGCGAGCAGTACTTC.

This clonotype was counted a few times. This chain uses TRBV7-9 with TRBJ2-5; 7 nucleotides align to TRBD2. The CDR3 totals 15 residues. The germline gives CDR1 SEHNR, CDR2 FQNEAQ (reference sequence). The J segment lost 3 bases and the V segment lost 1 base, leaving 5 bases of the junction unmatched. The CDR3 nucleotides read TGTGCCAGCAGCTTAGACGGGACTAAAAAAGAGACCCAGTACTTC. Protein: CASSLDGTKKETQYF.

V gene TRBV6-1 combines with J gene TRBJ2-7; 8 bases are shared with TRBD2. Looked up from germline, CDR1 is MNHNS and CDR2 is SASEGT. Germline trimming cut 4 bases from V and 1 base from J; bases unmatched to any gene: 6. CDR3 length equals 15 residues. CDR3 bases: TGTGCCAGCAGTGGTGGCAGCGGGAGTTCCTACGAGCAGTACTTC. It yields the protein CASSGGSGSSYEQYF.

This clonotype was observed a handful of times. CDR3 coding DNA: TGCGCCAGCAGCTTGGGGCAACTAGCGGGACGACAAGAGACCCAGTACTTC. It encodes CASSLGQLAGRQETQYF. The V gene is TRBV5-1, the J gene TRBJ2-5; 10 bases match TRBD2. Germline CDR1 SGHRS, CDR2 YFSETQ. The CDR3 contains 17 residues. Unmatched junction bases numbered 7, after V lost 0 bases and J lost 2 bases.

This clonotype was detected a few times. The rearrangement uses TRBV9 and TRBJ2-2, with TRBD1 matching over 10 bases. Germline lookup yields CDR1 SGDLS and CDR2 YYNGEE. The trim removed 10 bases at V and 4 bases at J, leaving 7 bases unmatched. The CDR3 extends over 14 amino acids. The CDR3 sequence: CASSGTGVTGELFF. CDR3 nucleotide sequence: TGTGCCTCATCCGGGACAGGGGTCACCGGGGAGCTGTTTTTT. Filled out from reference TRBV9 and TRBJ2-2, the complete variable domain reads DSGVTQTPKHLITATGQRVTLRCSPRSGDLSVYWYQQSLDQGLQFLIQYYNGEERAKGNILERFSAQQFPDLHSELNLSSLELGDSALYFCASSGTGVTGELFFGEGSRLTVL.

The chain links TRBV6-5 to TRBJ2-3, with TRBD1 matching over 9 bases. The CDR3 has 15 residues. In germline, CDR1 is MNHEY, CDR2 SVGAGI. Trimming at V came to 6 bases and at J to 0 bases, leaving 4 bases not matched to a gene. For the CDR3, the DNA is TGTGCCAGCAGAGGGACAGGGAGGAGCACAGATACGCAGTATTTT. Translated, it gives CASRGTGRSTDTQYF.

This clonotype was seen more than once but under ten times. V is TRBV28 and J is TRBJ2-1; TRBD2 might be the D (6 bases). V dropped 2 bases and J dropped 8 bases, with 10 bases sitting between them. CDR3 size: 13 residues. Germline V gene data show CDR1 as MDHEN and CDR2 as SYDVKM. CDR3 loop: CASSLAGIDEQFF. Here the CDR3 DNA reads TGTGCCAGCAGTTTAGCGGGGATTGATGAGCAGTTCTTC.

This chain joins TRBV27 and TRBJ2-7; unclear D gene. The CDR3 is 13 amino acids. Germline loops: CDR1 MNHEY, CDR2 SMNVEV (reference sequence). Trimming left V 3 bases short and J 4 bases short, with 10 bases between. The chain's CDR3 is CASSLSWRYEQYF. The CDR3 DNA follows: TGTGCCAGCAGTTTGAGTTGGCGGTACGAGCAGTACTTC.